Listed here are 5 T cell receptor beta chains from one sample, sequenced in a study of T cell responses to AZD1222 COVID-19 vaccine. Repertoires were generated with immunoSEQ multiplex PCR, while TCRdb's copy carries only in-frame clones and drops some. Here the sample spans 150,000 or so clones, 70% to 90% being singletons. The source was peripheral blood, collected on day 0 of AZD1222 vaccination. The receptor set was obtained from an adult in good health.

This sequence joins TRBV7-2 and TRBJ2-3; the match to TRBD2 covers 13 bases. This CDR3 spans 16 amino acids. Unmatched junction bases numbered 9, after V lost 5 bases and J lost 7 bases. Germline V lookup: CDR1 SGHTA, CDR2 FQGNSA. CDR3 residues: CASSPTSGRPGHTQYF. The CDR3 DNA reads TGTGCCAGCAGCCCGACTAGCGGGAGGCCAGGGCATACGCAGTATTTT.

The chain links TRBV27 to TRBJ2-1, with TRBD1 matching over 8 bases. In germline, CDR1 is MNHEY, CDR2 SMNVEV (reference sequence). The CDR3 runs 14 residues. With V trimmed by 5 bases and J by 5 bases, 5 bases remained unmatched. This chain's CDR3 is CASSRQGWDNEQFF. The CDR3 DNA reads TGTGCCAGCAGTCGACAGGGGTGGGACAATGAGCAGTTCTTC.

The rearrangement links TRBV15 to TRBJ1-6; 7 bases are a match to TRBD1. CDR1 is LNHNV, CDR2 YYDKDF, per germline (reference sequence). Trimming at V came to 3 bases and at J to 6 bases, leaving 5 bases not matched to a gene. The CDR3 has 15 residues. CDR3 in DNA: TGTGCCACCAGCAGGAGGGGGCTCAGTAATTCACCCCTCCACTTT. Residues: CATSRRGLSNSPLHF.

The chain carries TRBV7-2 and TRBJ2-7, with 16 bases fitting TRBD2. CDR1 is SGHTA and CDR2 is FQGNSA in the germline V gene. The CDR3 consists of 19 residues. V trimming: 1 base; J trimming: 2 bases; junction bases outside the gene matches: 8. The CDR3 is CASSLDPLGLAGGTYEQYF. The CDR3 DNA sequence: TGTGCCAGCAGCTTAGATCCCCTGGGACTAGCGGGAGGGACCTACGAGCAGTACTTC.

J is TRBJ2-2 and V is TRBV28, with 8 bases that match TRBD2. With 4 bases clipped from V and 6 bases from J, the junction kept 10 bases outside the gene matches. Germline lookup yields CDR1 MDHEN and CDR2 SYDVKM. This CDR3 has 16 residues. CDR3 coding DNA: TGTGCCAGCAGTTCTAAAAAAGCGGGAGCGGCCGGGGAGCTGTTTTTT. Translation: CASSSKKAGAAGELFF.